The 19 T cell receptor beta chains below all came from one sample that was sequenced in a study of vaccination and CD4 T cells after COVID-19. At the Johns Hopkins FTIC core, DNA taken from cultured CD4+ T cells was sequenced by way of the Oncomine TCR Beta short-read assay. Using its own MiXCR run on the PCR reads, TCRdb lists one record per CDR3 protein. Of over 850 distinct CDR3 sequences in the sample, about 18% were seen once. Antigens for these TCRs are unknown. The treatment is: approximately 11-day PBMC culture with coronavirus spike peptide pools or control peptides (ViraFEST assay). During the years 2011-2018, before the COVID-19 pandemic, the unexposed donor's CD4+ T cells were collected. The sample comprised CD4+ T cells from blood, cultured in vitro. The receptors derive from a human donor in good health.

By sample share, this clonotype is medium-sized (0.01 to 0.1%). J is TRBJ1-2 and V is TRBV6-1; D is uncertain. The CDR3 is 14 residues long. Trimming removed 10 bases from V and 1 base from J, with 16 bases in between. Germline lookup yields CDR1 MNHNS and CDR2 SASEGT. CDR3 amino acids: CATTLPAVNYGYTF. The CDR3 nucleotides are TGTGCCACTACACTTCCGGCAGTTAACTATGGCTACACCTTC.

The rearrangement joins TRBV3-1 to TRBJ2-5; possible D gene TRBD2, 5 bases. CDR1 LGHDT and CDR2 YNNKEL come from the germline V gene (reference sequence). This CDR3 has 15 amino acids. Trimming cost V 1 base and J 5 bases, with 14 bases left between them. In nucleotides, the CDR3 is TGTGCCAGCAGCCAAGCCCCGGGGTCGGTGGAGACCCAGTACTTC. It specifies CASSQAPGSVETQYF.

This clonotype counts as medium-sized (0.01 to 0.1%). The V and J genes are TRBV28 and TRBJ1-5; no firm D call. The germline V and J ends were trimmed by 5 bases and 4 bases, with 9 bases remaining between them. The CDR3 sequence is 13 residues long. CDR1 is MDHEN and CDR2 is SYDVKM in the germline V gene. This CDR3 reads CASSIEGNQPQHF. The CDR3 DNA sequence: TGTGCCAGCAGTATAGAGGGAAATCAGCCCCAGCATTTT. The full variable domain, with the rest looked up from reference TRBV28 and TRBJ1-5, is DVKVTQSSRYLVKRTGEKVFLECVQDMDHENMFWYRQDPGLGLRLIYFSYDVKMKEKGDIPEGYSVSREKKERFSLILESASTNQTSMYLCASSIEGNQPQHFGDGTRLSIL.

This rearrangement joins TRBV5-1 to TRBJ1-1; maybe TRBD1 (6 bases). The CDR3 runs to 12 residues. Germline V gene data show CDR1 as SGHRS and CDR2 as YFSETQ. V dropped 2 bases and J dropped 7 bases, with 9 bases sitting between them. CDR3 amino acids: CASSFSGDEAFF. DNA of the CDR3: TGCGCCAGCAGCTTTTCAGGGGATGAAGCTTTCTTT.

Note on this clonotype: It may be a read error: a sequence one base away is much more abundant. The gene calls are TRBV6-1 and TRBJ1-2; no definite D call. Germline V gives CDR1 MNHNS, CDR2 SASEGT. The CDR3 extends over 12 amino acids. Trimming removed 8 bases from V and 8 bases from J, with 15 bases in between. CDR3 region: CASERWAWGYTF. DNA of the CDR3: TGTGCCAGCGAGCGGTGGGCGTGGGGCTACACCTTC.

The V call is TRBV12-3 or TRBV12-4, the J call TRBJ2-5; D call uncertain. CDR3 size: 14 residues. The V and J ends lost 3 bases and 1 base respectively, with 9 bases between them. The CDR3 DNA sequence: TGTGCCAGCAGTTTTTACGGCACCCAAGAGACCCAGTACTTC. It is translated as CASSFYGTQETQYF.

This clonotype is medium-sized (0.01 to 0.1%). The chain recombines TRBV28 with TRBJ1-5; possible D gene TRBD1, 6 bases. Germline assignment: CDR1 MDHEN and CDR2 SYDVKM. CDR3 length: 16 residues. V lost 5 bases to trimming and J lost 2 bases, with 16 bases between them. CDR3 protein: CASSPGIGGRNQPQHF. CDR3 sequence (DNA): TGTGCCAGCAGTCCGGGTATAGGGGGGCGCAATCAGCCCCAGCATTTT.

By proportion, this clonotype is large. This chain joins TRBV11-2 and TRBJ1-5; TRBD1 matches 7 bases. J was trimmed by 6 bases and V by 5 bases; bases with no gene match: 7. Germline V CDR1 and CDR2: SGHAT, FQNNGV. The CDR3 sequence is 14 residues long. CDR3 nucleotide sequence: TGTGCCAGCAGCCCGACAGGGACGGGTCAGCCCCAGCATTTT. This sequence encodes CASSPTGTGQPQHF.

This clonotype was seen more than once but under ten times. The chain uses TRBV2 and TRBJ1-3; TRBD1 is a possible D gene (6 bases). There are 14 residues in the CDR3. V lost 6 bases to trimming and J lost 2 bases, with 11 bases between them. CDR1 is SNHLY and CDR2 is FYNNEI in the germline V gene. CDR3 in amino acids: CASRAQGPGNTIYF. The CDR3 nucleotides are TGTGCCAGCAGAGCACAGGGACCTGGAAACACCATATATTTT. Filled out from reference TRBV2 and TRBJ1-3, the complete variable domain reads EPEVTQTPSHQVTQMGQEVILRCVPISNHLYFYWYRQILGQKVEFLVSFYNNEISEKSEIFDDQFSVERPDGSNFTLKIRSTKLEDSAMYFCASRAQGPGNTIYFGEGSWLTVV.

This clonotype is judged medium-sized. The chain recombines TRBV11-1 with TRBJ1-1; D gene ambiguous. Looked up from germline, CDR1 is SGHAT and CDR2 is FQDESV (reference sequence). This CDR3 is built from 12 residues. Trimming took 4 bases from V and 4 from J, leaving 7 bases between them. This CDR3 is CASSYVRTEAFF. CDR3 bases: TGTGCCAGCAGCTACGTTCGCACTGAAGCTTTCTTT.

In its sample, this clonotype is hyperexpanded (1% or more). The chain has TRBV7-3 and TRBJ2-1; D possibly corresponds to TRBD1 (6 bases). Trimming cost V 6 bases and J 4 bases, with 16 bases left between them. There are 15 residues in the CDR3. The germline V gene encodes CDR1 SGHTA and CDR2 FQGTGA. CDR3 residues: CASSFQGSAYNEQFF. In DNA form, the CDR3 reads TGTGCCAGCAGTTTCCAGGGGAGCGCGTACAATGAGCAGTTCTTC.

This clonotype is medium-sized in the sample. V usage is TRBV28 and J usage is TRBJ1-1; TRBD1 matches at 9 bases. CDR1 and CDR2 from the germline V gene are MDHEN and SYDVKM. The junction had 6 bases not matched to a gene; V was cut back by 4 bases and J by 3 bases. The CDR3 is made up of 15 amino acids. The CDR3 DNA is TGTGCCAGCAGTTCTCTGACAGGGGGGGACACTGAAGCTTTCTTT. As protein: CASSSLTGGDTEAFF.

By share of the sample, this clonotype is medium-sized. The rearrangement uses TRBV6-2 or TRBV6-3 and TRBJ2-3; 11 bases line up with TRBD1. The V segment lost 6 bases and the J segment 7 bases; nucleotides outside the gene matches: 9. This CDR3 has 15 residues. The germline gives CDR1 MNHEY, CDR2 SVGEGT. The CDR3 spells CASREGQGALNTQYF. CDR3 in DNA: TGTGCCAGCAGAGAAGGACAGGGGGCGTTGAATACGCAGTATTTT.

The table lists this clonotype with a few counts. The V call is TRBV5-1, the J call TRBJ2-3; TRBD1 or TRBD2 may be the D gene (5 bases each). The germline gives CDR1 SGHRS, CDR2 YFSETQ. V shed 1 base and J shed 9 bases, with 12 bases lying between them. The CDR3 is 13 amino acids. The CDR3 DNA is TGCGCCAGCAGCTTGTTGGGGACGCAAACGCAGTATTTT. As protein: CASSLLGTQTQYF.

In its sample, this clonotype was seen a few times. This chain links TRBV24-1 with TRBJ2-7, with 11 bases identical to TRBD1. V shed 5 bases, J shed 0 bases, and the junction held 5 bases outside the gene matches. This CDR3 comprises 16 residues. Germline values: CDR1 KGHDR, CDR2 SFDVKD. The CDR3 bases are TGTGCCACCAGTGGAGCCGGGACAGGGGGCTCCTACGAGCAGTACTTC. Protein product: CATSGAGTGGSYEQYF.

This clonotype was picked up a small number of times. V usage is TRBV28 and J usage is TRBJ1-1, with D tentatively TRBD1 (5 bases). V shed 5 bases and J shed 8 bases, with 18 bases lying between them. This CDR3 is built from 14 residues. Germline CDR1 reads MDHEN; CDR2 reads SYDVKM. The CDR3 here is CASSQHFTKGEAFF. CDR3 coding DNA: TGTGCCAGCAGTCAACACTTCACGAAGGGGGAAGCTTTCTTT.

By frequency in the sample, this clonotype is large (0.1 to 1%). The rearrangement joins TRBV7-6 to TRBJ1-6; 9 bases are shared with TRBD1. Germline trimming cut 1 base from V and 12 bases from J; bases unmatched to any gene: 10. The V gene's germline CDR1 is SGHVS and CDR2 FNYEAQ. This CDR3 region has 16 residues. In DNA form, the CDR3 reads TGTGCCAGCAGCTTAGACAGGGGGCCGGGGGAGAGACCCCTCCACTTT. Translation: CASSLDRGPGERPLHF.

By proportion, this clonotype is medium-sized. The genes are TRBV19 and TRBJ2-4; tentatively, D is TRBD2 (5 bases). Germline loops: CDR1 LNHDA, CDR2 SQIVND (reference sequence). V was cut by 5 bases and J by 8 bases, with 10 bases left in between. This CDR3 is 12 amino acids long. CDR3 nucleotides: TGTGCCAGTAGTGCGGGTTACGACATTCAGTACTTC. Translating gives CASSAGYDIQYF.

This clonotype was seen only a few times. J is TRBJ2-7 and V is TRBV6-2 or TRBV6-3; D gene uncertain. Per the germline V gene, CDR1 is MNHEY and CDR2 is SVGEGT. V was clipped by 5 bases and J by 1 base, with 6 bases between them. The CDR3 is 12 residues long. DNA for the CDR3: TGTGCCAGCAGTACCCCTTCCTACGAGCAGTACTTC. Translating gives CASSTPSYEQYF.